The 11 T cell receptor beta chains in this list originate from one sample, sequenced in a study of T cell changes during pregnancy in multiple sclerosis. Clones were read by immunoSEQ multiplex PCR, and TCRdb kept only the in-frame ones, dropping some. This table has fewer than 80,000 clones, roughly nine tenths appearing once. Specimen: peripheral blood, collected in the first trimester of pregnancy. The origin of the receptors is a female donor in good health, enrolled as a control in a pregnancy study.

J is TRBJ2-2 and V is TRBV15, with no clear D. V lost 8 bases to trimming and J lost 6 bases, with 16 bases between them. The V gene's germline CDR1 is LNHNV and CDR2 YYDKDF (reference sequence). This CDR3 region has 14 residues. The chain's CDR3 is CATRPFRQAGELFF. CDR3 nucleotide sequence: TGTGCCACCCGACCATTCAGACAAGCCGGGGAGCTGTTTTTT.

The chain is built from TRBV6-1 and TRBJ2-1, with 9 positions matching TRBD1. Germline values: CDR1 MNHNS, CDR2 SASEGT. The V and J ends lost 6 bases and 1 base, in that order; junction bases with no gene match: 4. The CDR3 is 15 residues long. CDR3 sequence: CASRRDRASYNEQFF. CDR3 nucleotide sequence: TGTGCCAGCAGAAGGGACAGGGCGTCCTACAATGAGCAGTTCTTC.

V gene TRBV28 combines with J gene TRBJ1-4; D is possibly TRBD1 (5 bases). CDR1 and CDR2 (germline): MDHEN, SYDVKM. Trimming removed 3 bases at V and 7 bases at J, with 9 bases between. The CDR3 contains 13 residues. CDR3 nucleotides: TGTGCCAGCAGTTTCAGGGTTGGTGAAAAACTGTTTTTT. This gives the protein CASSFRVGEKLFF.

The chain joins TRBV11-2 to TRBJ1-6; D is uncertain. Germline assignment: CDR1 SGHAT and CDR2 FQNNGV. The CDR3 has 13 residues. Trimming cost V 0 bases and J 9 bases, with 6 bases left between them. Written as DNA, the CDR3 is TGTGCCAGCAGCTTAGAATCCGGTTCACCCCTCCACTTT. Protein product: CASSLESGSPLHF. Complete variable domain (other parts from reference TRBV11-2 and TRBJ1-6): EAGVAQSPRYKIIEKRQSVAFWCNPISGHATLYWYQQILGQGPKLLIQFQNNGVVDDSQLPKDRFSAERLKGVDSTLKIQPAKLEDSAVYLCASSLESGSPLHFGNGTRLTVT.

This clone was observed once. The chain has TRBV7-9 and TRBJ2-1; D ambiguous. V lost 0 bases and J lost 10, with 10 bases in between. CDR1 is SEHNR, CDR2 FQNEAQ, per germline (reference sequence). The CDR3 consists of 13 residues. The CDR3 nucleotides read TGTGCCAGCAGCTTAGCACGGAGTGGGGAGCAGTTCTTC. The encoded protein is CASSLARSGEQFF.

V is TRBV4-3 and J is TRBJ2-5, with 13 bases fitting TRBD2. Per germline, CDR1 LGHNA and CDR2 YSLEER. V was clipped by 3 bases and J by 2 bases; unmatched bases: 12. This CDR3 comprises 19 residues. CDR3 sequence: CASSHGAGTSGTRQETQYF. The CDR3 region has the DNA TGCGCCAGCAGCCATGGGGCCGGGACTAGCGGGACTCGGCAAGAGACCCAGTACTTC.

CDR3 sequence: CASSSGGLNEQFF. The CDR3 region has the DNA TGTGCCAGCAGCTCCGGAGGACTAAATGAGCAGTTCTTC. The chain uses TRBV7-7 and TRBJ2-1; D may be TRBD2 (6 bases). Per germline, CDR1 SSHAT and CDR2 FNYEAQ (reference sequence). The CDR3 has 13 residues. The ends were cut back, 4 bases at V and 7 bases at J, with 11 bases in the middle.

Note on this clone: This CDR3 is also generated by other DNA sequences in the sample. This chain uses TRBV11-2 with TRBJ1-4, with 10 nucleotides matching TRBD1. Losses at the gene ends were 5 bases for V and 7 bases for J; bases not matched to a gene: 4. The CDR3 consists of 14 residues. CDR1 is SGHAT, CDR2 FQNNGV, per germline. The CDR3 DNA sequence: TGTGCCAGCAGCCGGGACAGGGGAGGTGAAAAACTGTTTTTT. Translating gives CASSRDRGGEKLFF.

The count of this clone is one. The rearrangement links TRBV15 to TRBJ2-1; D might be TRBD1 (6 bases). The CDR3 covers 15 residues. Looked up from germline, CDR1 is LNHNV and CDR2 is YYDKDF (reference sequence). Trimming pared 4 bases from V and 0 bases from J, leaving 10 bases between. The CDR3 loop is CATSTRDNSYNEQFF. The DNA for the CDR3 is TGTGCCACCAGCACCCGGGACAACTCCTACAATGAGCAGTTCTTC.

This rearrangement joins TRBV6-6 to TRBJ1-6; TRBD1 matches at 9 bases. The CDR3 contains 16 residues. V lost 6 bases, J lost 9 bases, and 12 bases stayed unmatched. Germline V gives CDR1 MNHNY, CDR2 SVGAGI (reference sequence). The CDR3 nucleotides are TGTGCCAGCAGCGCCCGGACAGGGGTCGATGGTTCACCCCTCCACTTT. This codes for CASSARTGVDGSPLHF.

In regard to this clone: The CDR3 end shows no conserved phenylalanine or tryptophan, and so a read error is likely. The DNA is omitted, as the CDR3 cannot be located on it reliably, and the CDR3 follows TCRdb's listing. This chain joins TRBV2 and TRBJ2-7; the listed D gene, TRBD2, was not tested against the DNA. The CDR3 is 13 amino acids long, termini counted. Germline CDR1 reads SNHLY; CDR2 reads FYNNEI. CDR3 region: CASSEEKVKGLAG.